Below are 8 T cell receptor beta chains sequenced from a single sample in a study of blood T cell repertoires in COVID-19. The table came from immunoSEQ multiplex PCR; TCRdb's copy has only in-frame clones and leaves some out. The sample yields a few hundred thousand clones, around 82% seen once. Sequencing was carried out using PBMCs or T cells enriched from blood (not recorded which). Receptors were obtained from a man aged 25 to 45 with acute COVID-19.

V is TRBV14 and J is TRBJ1-6; TRBD1 is a possible D gene (6 bases). V lost 1 base to trimming and J lost 11 bases, with 15 bases between them. Germline loops: CDR1 SGHDN, CDR2 FVKESK. The CDR3 contains 15 residues. CDR3 amino acids: CASSQARQGYPPLHF. CDR3 nucleotides: TGTGCCAGCAGCCAAGCGCGGCAGGGGTATCCACCCCTCCACTTT.

This chain uses TRBV28 with TRBJ2-7; a possible D gene is TRBD2 (6 bases). Trimming removed 7 bases at V and 5 bases at J, with 21 bases between. The germline gives CDR1 MDHEN, CDR2 SYDVKM. The CDR3 totals 15 residues. The CDR3 protein is CASTYRGRGADEQYF. The CDR3 nucleotides read TGTGCCAGCACTTACCGCGGGCGCGGGGCTGACGAGCAGTACTTC.

The chain uses TRBV10-2 and TRBJ2-1; 8 bases are shared with TRBD1. Germline CDR1 and CDR2: WSHSY and SAAADI. The CDR3 runs 15 residues. Germline trimming cut 10 bases from V and 3 bases from J; bases unmatched to any gene: 11. The CDR3 is CATTPRTGYYNEQFF. The CDR3 nucleotides are TGCGCCACCACCCCCCGGACAGGGTACTACAATGAGCAGTTCTTC.

The chain is built from TRBV7-2 and TRBJ1-3; no reliable D call. V was clipped by 4 bases and J by 0 bases, with 16 bases between them. This CDR3 has 17 residues. Germline V gives CDR1 SGHTA, CDR2 FQGNSA. This CDR3 is CASSSRRVSGSGNTIYF. CDR3 in DNA: TGTGCCAGCAGCTCCAGGCGGGTCAGCGGCTCTGGAAACACCATATATTTT.

This chain joins TRBV7-1 and TRBJ2-2; 9 bases match TRBD1. TRBV7-1 is classed as an ORF, of uncertain function. The CDR3 spans 24 residues. V shed 3 bases and J 6 bases; nucleotides not matched to a gene: 32. This CDR3 reads CASSSTHSKRTGQGIRSGSGELFF. The CDR3 region has the DNA TGTGCCAGCAGCTCTACACACTCGAAGAGGACGGGACAGGGAATTCGCTCAGGGTCCGGGGAGCTGTTTTTT.

V and J are TRBV27 and TRBJ1-1; 7 positions match TRBD1. The trim removed 6 bases at V and 4 bases at J, leaving 5 bases unmatched. The CDR3 runs to 13 residues. Per the germline V gene, CDR1 is MNHEY and CDR2 is SMNVEV (reference sequence). CDR3 sequence (DNA): TGTGCCAGCAGGGACAGGTCACGCACTGAAGCTTTCTTT. Translation: CASRDRSRTEAFF.

This chain connects TRBV3-1 (or the pseudogene TRBV3-2) to TRBJ1-5; no reliable D call. Trimming took off 3 bases at V and 6 bases at J, with 9 bases between the two ends. Germline-derived CDR1 and CDR2 are LGHDT and YNNKEL (reference sequence). This CDR3 contains 13 residues. The CDR3 is CASSQEGGQPQHF. DNA of the CDR3: TGTGCCAGCAGCCAGGAGGGTGGTCAGCCCCAGCATTTT.

The V call is TRBV7-7, the J call TRBJ2-5; TRBD2 agrees at 10 bases. The germline V gene encodes CDR1 SSHAT and CDR2 FNYEAQ (reference sequence). This CDR3 spans 17 amino acids. The V segment lost 1 base and the J segment 1 base; nucleotides outside the gene matches: 6. CDR3 in amino acids: CASSLGRLAGVQETQYF. CDR3 coding DNA: TGTGCCAGCAGCTTAGGTCGGCTAGCGGGGGTCCAAGAGACCCAGTACTTC.